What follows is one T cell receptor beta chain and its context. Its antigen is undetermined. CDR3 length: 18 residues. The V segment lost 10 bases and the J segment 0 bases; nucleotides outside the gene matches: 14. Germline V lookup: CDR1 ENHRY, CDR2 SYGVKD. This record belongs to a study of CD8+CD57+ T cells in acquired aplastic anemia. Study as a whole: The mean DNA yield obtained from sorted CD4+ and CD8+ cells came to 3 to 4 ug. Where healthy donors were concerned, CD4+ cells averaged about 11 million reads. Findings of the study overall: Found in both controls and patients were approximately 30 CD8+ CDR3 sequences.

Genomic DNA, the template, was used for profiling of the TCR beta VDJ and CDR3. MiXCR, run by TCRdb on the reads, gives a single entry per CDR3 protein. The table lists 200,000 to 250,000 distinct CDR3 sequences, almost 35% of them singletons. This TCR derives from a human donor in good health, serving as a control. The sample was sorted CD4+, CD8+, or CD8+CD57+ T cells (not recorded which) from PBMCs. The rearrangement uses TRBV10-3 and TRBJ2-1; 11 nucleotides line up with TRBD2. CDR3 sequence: CASNKIAGGGSSYNEQFF. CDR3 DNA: TGTGCCAGCAACAAGATAGCGGGAGGGGGTAGCTCCTACAATGAGCAGTTCTTC.